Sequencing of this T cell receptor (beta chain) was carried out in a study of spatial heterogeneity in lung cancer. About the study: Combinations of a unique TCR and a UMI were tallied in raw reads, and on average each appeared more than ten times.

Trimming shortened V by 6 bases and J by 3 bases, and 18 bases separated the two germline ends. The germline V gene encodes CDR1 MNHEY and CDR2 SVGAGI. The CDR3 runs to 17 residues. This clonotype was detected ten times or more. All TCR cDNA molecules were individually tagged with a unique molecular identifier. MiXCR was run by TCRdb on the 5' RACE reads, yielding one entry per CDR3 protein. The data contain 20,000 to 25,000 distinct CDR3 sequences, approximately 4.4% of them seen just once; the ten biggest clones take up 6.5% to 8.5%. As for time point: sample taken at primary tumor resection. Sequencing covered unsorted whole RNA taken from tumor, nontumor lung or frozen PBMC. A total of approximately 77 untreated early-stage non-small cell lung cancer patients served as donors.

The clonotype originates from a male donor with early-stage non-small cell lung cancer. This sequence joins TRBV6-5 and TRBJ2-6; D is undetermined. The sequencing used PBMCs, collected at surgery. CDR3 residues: CASSHEAWSVGANVLTF. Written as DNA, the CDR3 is TGTGCCAGCAGCCACGAGGCGTGGAGTGTTGGGGCCAACGTCCTGACTTTC.